This TCR beta chain was sequenced in a study of blood T cell repertoires in COVID-19. Study-wide background: Both acute and convalescent COVID-19 samples were obtained from the United States, Italy and Spain. T cells, B-cell-depleted T cells, or PBMCs supplied cDNA or gDNA.

CDR3 length: 15 residues. The germline V and J ends were trimmed by 5 bases and 0 bases, with 9 bases remaining between them. In the study's own analysis: Reference gene primer amplification yielded estimated nucleated cell counts. The data were produced by immunoSEQ multiplex PCR, yet TCRdb's version contains in-frame clones alone and is incomplete. V and J calls and clone size are given by that table; D and trimming were obtained from the DNA. This sample has approximately 130,000 clones, with approximately 80% found just once. The sequenced sample consisted of peripheral blood. The TCR originated in a man older than 75 with acute or convalescent COVID-19. J is TRBJ1-6 and V is TRBV5-3; D remains unclear. TRBV5-3 is labeled an ORF, and its function is uncertain. This chain's CDR3 is CARRWASSYNSPLHF. The CDR3 DNA reads as TGTGCCAGAAGGTGGGCCAGCTCCTATAATTCACCCCTCCACTTT.